This TCR beta chain appears in the sequencing data of a study of molecular identifiers for immune sequencing clone quantification. Study-wide points: Identical TCR molecules can share a barcode, and this sharing could underestimate highly expanded clone sizes. Clones that had above 20 RNA copies took up over 98% of effector molecules but under 1% in naive cells.

Details on this clonotype: Its antigen is still unknown. A much larger clone sits a single nucleotide away, making a read error possible.

The germline V gene has CDR1 SGHNT and CDR2 YYREEE (reference sequence). This CDR3 spans 16 amino acids. TCRdb re-called the PCR reads through MiXCR, storing one row per CDR3 protein. The sample holds 70,000 to 90,000 distinct CDR3 sequences; 21% are singletons and the top ten take more than 1%. The clonotype originates from a human donor in good health. Some libraries in this study had Jurkat cell RNA spiked in. V usage is TRBV5-4 and J usage is TRBJ2-2; TRBD1 matches at 9 bases. The sequenced sample was naive CD8+ T cells from blood, with Jurkat cell RNA spiked in. The subset was: FACS-sorted CD8+CD4-CCR7+CD45RA+ naive T cells. The CDR3 here is CAGSTTGQGISGELFF. CDR3 bases: TGTGCCGGCAGCACCACGGGACAGGGTATATCCGGGGAGCTGTTTTTT.